These 14 T cell receptor beta chains came from one sample sequenced in a study of T cell responses to AZD1222 COVID-19 vaccine. Some clones are missing from TCRdb's copy, which holds only in-frame ones; the method was immunoSEQ multiplex PCR. The sample lists about 140,000 clones, 85% to 90% occurring once. Sequenced material: peripheral blood, taken on day 0 of AZD1222 vaccination. Receptors were obtained from an adult in good health.

This clone was seen a few times. The gene calls are TRBV7-2 and TRBJ2-7, with TRBD1 matching 7 bases. V lost 4 bases and J lost 4; bases outside the gene matches: 13. Germline CDR1 is SGHTA and CDR2 is FQGNSA. This CDR3 is built from 16 residues. Written as DNA, the CDR3 is TGTGCCAGCAGCTCTCGGGGCGACAGGGTTGGATACGAGCAGTACTTC. Encoded protein: CASSSRGDRVGYEQYF.

This clone showed up just once. The V call is TRBV12-3 or TRBV12-4, the J call TRBJ1-3; D remains unclear. This CDR3 contains 13 residues. The V gene lost 3 bases and the J gene lost 3 bases, with 6 bases spanning the gap. The CDR3 sequence: CASSFSRGNTIYF. In DNA form, the CDR3 reads TGTGCCAGCAGTTTTTCCCGTGGAAACACCATATATTTT.

The rearrangement links TRBV4-3 to TRBJ1-3, with 8 positions matching TRBD1. With V trimmed by 2 bases and J by 3 bases, 9 bases remained unmatched. The CDR3 runs 17 residues. Per germline, CDR1 LGHNA and CDR2 YSLEER. The DNA of the CDR3 is TGCGCCAGCAGCCAAATGGCAGGGGGCGATGGTGGAAACACCATATATTTT. It yields the protein CASSQMAGGDGGNTIYF.

The chain uses TRBV7-2 and TRBJ1-1; D call uncertain. V was clipped by 7 bases and J by 4 bases, with 13 bases between them. The CDR3 has 13 amino acids. The germline V gene encodes CDR1 SGHTA and CDR2 FQGNSA. The CDR3 reads CASIRRVGTEAFF. CDR3 in DNA: TGTGCCAGCATCCGAAGGGTAGGCACTGAAGCTTTCTTT. Full variable domain (outside the CDR3, taken from reference TRBV7-2 and TRBJ1-1): GAGVSQSPSNKVTEKGKDVELRCDPISGHTALYWYRQSLGQGLEFLIYFQGNSAPDKSGLPSDRFSAERTGGSVSTLTIQRTQQEDSAVYLCASIRRVGTEAFFGQGTRLTVV.

To note about this clone: Germline and junction disagree at one end, which may indicate a read error. The chain combines TRBV9 with TRBJ2-1; 12 bases map to TRBD1. This CDR3 is built from 14 residues. Germline values: CDR1 SGDLS, CDR2 YYNGEE. The DNA for the CDR3 is TGTGCCAGCAGCGTAGCTACGGGACAGGGGGCCAAGGTCTTC. This codes for CASSVATGQGAKVF.

CDR3 bases: TGCGCCAGCAGCTTGTGGGCTAGCAACGAGCAGTACTTC. Its translation: CASSLWASNEQYF. This chain uses TRBV5-1 with TRBJ2-7; D possibly corresponds to TRBD2 (5 bases). CDR3 length: 13 residues. Germline CDR1 is SGHRS and CDR2 is YFSETQ. The V and J ends lost 1 base and 5 bases respectively, with 10 bases between them.

The chain uses TRBV7-8 and TRBJ1-2, with D possibly being TRBD1 (6 bases). Germline V lookup: CDR1 SGHVS, CDR2 FQNEAQ. Trimming pared 0 bases from V and 0 bases from J, leaving 8 bases between. CDR3 length: 15 residues. In DNA form, the CDR3 reads TGTGCCAGCAGCTTAGCACAGGGCGCTAACTATGGCTACACCTTC. Translation: CASSLAQGANYGYTF. The full variable domain, with the rest looked up from reference TRBV7-8 and TRBJ1-2, is GAGVSQSPRYKVAKRGQDVALRCDPISGHVSLFWYQQALGQGPEFLTYFQNEAQLDKSGLPSDRFFAERPEGSVSTLKIQRTQQEDSAVYLCASSLAQGANYGYTFGSGTRLTVV.

The rearrangement joins TRBV7-3 to TRBJ1-1; 8 nucleotides agree with TRBD1. Germline V CDR1 and CDR2: SGHTA, FQGTGA. Trimming at V came to 6 bases and at J to 5 bases, leaving 8 bases not matched to a gene. The CDR3 sequence is 14 residues long. As DNA, the CDR3 is TGTGCCAGCAGTACAGGGGGAACGGGAACTGAAGCTTTCTTT. Translating it yields CASSTGGTGTEAFF.

The chain joins TRBV27 to TRBJ1-2, with 9 bases that match TRBD1. Trimming took 5 bases from V and 4 from J; bases not matched to a gene: 8. CDR3 length: 15 residues. Per the germline V gene, CDR1 is MNHEY and CDR2 is SMNVEV (reference sequence). CDR3 in DNA: TGTGCCAGCAGTCAGGGACAGGGAGTTTTCTATGGCTACACCTTC. As protein: CASSQGQGVFYGYTF.

V gene TRBV19 combines with J gene TRBJ1-2; no reliable D call. V gave up 5 bases and J gave up 5 bases, with 27 bases separating them. CDR3 length equals 18 residues. Looked up from germline, CDR1 is LNHDA and CDR2 is SQIVND (reference sequence). The CDR3 is CASSRRGKPLAQAYGYTF. For the CDR3, the DNA is TGTGCCAGTAGTCGTAGAGGGAAGCCCCTAGCCCAAGCTTATGGCTACACCTTC.

This rearrangement joins TRBV2 to TRBJ1-3; D gene ambiguous. The CDR3 sequence is 15 residues long. Trimming cost V 6 bases and J 3 bases, with 15 bases left between them. CDR1 is SNHLY and CDR2 is FYNNEI in the germline V gene. Written as DNA, the CDR3 is TGTGCCAGCAGCCCCACGGCCTCGGGTGGAAACACCATATATTTT. The encoded protein is CASSPTASGGNTIYF. The full variable domain, completed using reference TRBV2 and TRBJ1-3, is EPEVTQTPSHQVTQMGQEVILRCVPISNHLYFYWYRQILGQKVEFLVSFYNNEISEKSEIFDDQFSVERPDGSNFTLKIRSTKLEDSAMYFCASSPTASGGNTIYFGEGSWLTVV.

DNA for the CDR3: TGTGCCAGCAGTTACTCCGGGGGTAGCAATCAGCCCCAGCATTTT. Translating gives CASSYSGGSNQPQHF. V and J are TRBV6-5 and TRBJ1-5; D might be TRBD1 (5 bases). Germline CDR1 is MNHEY and CDR2 is SVGAGI. The CDR3 extends over 15 amino acids. V was shortened by 0 bases and J by 0 bases, with 6 bases between the two germline ends.

This clone was detected a few times. This rearrangement joins TRBV6-6 to TRBJ2-7; 11 nucleotides line up with TRBD2. Germline trimming cut 5 bases from V and 7 bases from J; bases unmatched to any gene: 16. Germline CDR1 is MNHNY and CDR2 is SVGAGI (reference sequence). The CDR3 loop spans 17 amino acids. CDR3 bases: TGTGCCAGCAGTCGAAACACGCCCGGGACTAGCGGTTATGAGCAGTACTTC. This gives the protein CASSRNTPGTSGYEQYF.

This clone has a single count. J is TRBJ1-2 and V is TRBV2; TRBD1 is a possible D gene (6 bases). Trimming removed 6 bases from V and 8 bases from J, with 13 bases in between. Germline V lookup: CDR1 SNHLY, CDR2 FYNNEI. This CDR3 is 12 amino acids long. This CDR3 is CASSQQGNGYTF. In DNA form, the CDR3 reads TGTGCCAGCAGCCAACAGGGAAACGGCTACACCTTC.